The rows below give T cell receptor beta chains drawn from one sample of a study of massively parallel sequencing of T cell beta chains. Each CDR3 protein gets one entry after TCRdb re-called the 5' RACE reads with MiXCR. Of some 4,300 distinct CDR3 sequences listed, around 40% were seen once; the top ten hold 2.9%. Material for sequencing was commercial RNA from peripheral blood pooled from many donors. These receptors were collected from a pool of human donors in good health; the sample was commercial RNA pooled from many donors. CDR3s include the opening cysteine and the closing phenylalanine or tryptophan. Fields, in order: J gene, D gene, clone size, V gene, CDR3 DNA, CDR3 protein. A D gene is named only where the DNA matches it firmly. Not all rows give a size; the values are once, few, many and, for expanded clones, a class.

TRBJ2-2	.	.	TRBV7-3	TGTGCCAGCAGCTTAAGGCAGGGGTCGAACACCGGGGAGCTGTTTTTT	CASSLRQGSNTGELFF
TRBJ1-5	TRBD1	.	TRBV20-1	TGCAGTGCTGGGGGACAGGTGGGAGATCAGCCCCAGCATTTT	CSAGGQVGDQPQHF
TRBJ2-3	.	few	TRBV28	TGTGCCAGCAGTTTAGGGCTAGCGAGGGCAGATACGCAGTATTTT	CASSLGLARADTQYF
TRBJ1-4	.	large	TRBV29-1	TGCAGCGTTGAAGAGGTGGGGGATGAAAAACTGTTTTTT	CSVEEVGDEKLFF
TRBJ2-3	.	.	TRBV13	TGTGCCAGCAGCTTAGGATGGGGCGGGAGCACAGATACGCAGTATTTT	CASSLGWGGSTDTQYF
TRBJ1-1	.	.	TRBV5-6	TGTGCCAGCGCTCTCCCGAACACTGAAGCTTTCTTT	CASALPNTEAFF
TRBJ1-5	.	.	TRBV12-5	TGTGCTAGTGGTTTGGGGGATAGCAATCAGCCCCAGCATTTT	CASGLGDSNQPQHF
TRBJ1-1	TRBD1	few	TRBV20-1	TGCAGTGCGGGCAGGGGGGACACTGAAGCTTTCTTT	CSAGRGDTEAFF
TRBJ2-5	.	.	TRBV5-1	TGCGCCAGCAGCGTGGACAGCCAAGAGACCCAGTACTTC	CASSVDSQETQYF
TRBJ1-2	.	large	TRBV20-1	TGCAGTGCTAGAGGGGACGCCTATGGCTACACCTTC	CSARGDAYGYTF
TRBJ2-5	.	.	TRBV7-2	TGTGCCAGCAGCGCCCAAGGGGGGTACCAAGAGACCCAGTACTTC	CASSAQGGYQETQYF
TRBJ2-1	.	.	TRBV4-1	TGCGCCAGCAGCCAAGAGGTATCCTACAATGAGCAGTTCTTC	CASSQEVSYNEQFF
TRBJ1-5	.	few	TRBV5-4	TGTGCCAGCAGCTTTGGGGCGGGACAGCCCCAGCATTTT	CASSFGAGQPQHF
TRBJ1-6	.	medium-sized	TRBV20-1	TGCAGTGTTAGTGGGGAGGATAATTCACCCCTCCACTTT	CSVSGEDNSPLHF
TRBJ1-5	.	few	TRBV7-3	TGTGCCAGCAGCTTAAAGGCAGGAGGCGGTCAGCCCCAGCATTTT	CASSLKAGGGQPQHF
TRBJ2-2	.	few	TRBV6-4	TGTGCCAGCAGTCCAGGGGGGAAGGCCGGGGAGCTGTTTTTT	CASSPGGKAGELFF
TRBJ2-3	TRBD1	.	TRBV20-1	TGCAGTGCAGGACAGGGCACAGATACGCAGTATTTT	CSAGQGTDTQYF
TRBJ2-3	.	few	TRBV5-1	TGCGCCAGCAGCTTGGGACAAATCACAGATACGCAGTATTTT	CASSLGQITDTQYF
TRBJ2-7	.	.	TRBV7-2	TGTGCCAGCAGCGCGACATTTTTGGTCGAGCAGTACTTC	CASSATFLVEQYF
TRBJ1-6	TRBD1	.	TRBV20-1	TGCAGTGCGAGATGGACAGGGATTCCACCCCTCCACTTT	CSARWTGIPPLHF
TRBJ2-3	TRBD2	.	TRBV5-1	TGCGCCAGCAGCTTATTAGCGGGAAGCACAGATACGCAGTATTTT	CASSLLAGSTDTQYF
TRBJ1-1	TRBD1	few	TRBV20-1	TGCAGTGGGGACAGGGCGAACACTGAAGCTTTCTTT	CSGDRANTEAFF
TRBJ2-3	.	few	TRBV2	TGTGCCAGCGGTCCGGTCACAGATACGCAGTATTTT	CASGPVTDTQYF
TRBJ2-1	TRBD2	.	TRBV20-1	TGCAGTGCTAGAGTCCGGACTAGCGGGGTGGGAGAGCAGTTCTTC	CSARVRTSGVGEQFF
TRBJ2-5	TRBD2	.	TRBV4-3	TGCGCCAGCAGCCCTTTAGCGGGAGAGACCCAGTACTTC	CASSPLAGETQYF
TRBJ1-2	.	medium-sized	TRBV20-1	TGCAGTGCTAGAGAGGGCTCTAACTATGGCTACACCTTC	CSAREGSNYGYTF
TRBJ1-4	TRBD1	large	TRBV29-1	TGCAGCGTTCTGGGACAGGGGACCGAAAAACTGTTTTTT	CSVLGQGTEKLFF
TRBJ1-5	.	.	TRBV13	TGTGCCAGCAGCAACGGGGGATATCAGCCCCAGCATTTT	CASSNGGYQPQHF